This entry lists 14 T cell receptor beta chains sequenced from one sample in a study of blood T cell repertoires in COVID-19. Generated by immunoSEQ multiplex PCR, the TCRdb table keeps only in-frame clones and is missing some. The repertoire consists of about 380,000 clones, with more than 75% occurring once and the leading ten covering more than 0.95%. What was sequenced was peripheral blood. Source of these receptors: a human donor with acute or convalescent COVID-19. The donor label of this sample is uncertain.

This clone occurred a few times. The chain has TRBV5-1 and TRBJ2-7, with TRBD1 identical over 7 bases. The V and J ends lost 0 bases and 5 bases, in that order; junction bases with no gene match: 8. CDR3 length equals 15 residues. CDR1 SGHRS and CDR2 YFSETQ come from the germline V gene. The DNA of the CDR3 is TGCGCCAGCAGCTTGGGAACAGGGGTCGTCCACGAGCAGTACTTC. Translation: CASSLGTGVVHEQYF.

This CDR3 is CASSDKGLAGRADTQYF. CDR3 DNA sequence: TGTGCCAGCAGTGACAAAGGTTTGGCGGGGAGGGCAGATACGCAGTATTTT. The rearrangement links TRBV6-1 to TRBJ2-3, with 7 bases aligning to TRBD2. Trimming cost V 3 bases and J 4 bases; bases outside gene matches: 13. Germline-derived CDR1 and CDR2 are MNHNS and SASEGT. The CDR3 extends over 17 amino acids.

J is TRBJ2-2 and V is TRBV19; the match to TRBD2 covers 7 bases. After removal of 8 bases from V and 1 base from J, the junction contained 7 bases not matched to a gene. CDR1 and CDR2 from the germline V gene are LNHDA and SQIVND (reference sequence). The CDR3 spans 15 residues. The CDR3 is CASGRGTMNTGELFF. CDR3 nucleotide sequence: TGTGCCAGTGGGCGGGGGACTATGAACACCGGGGAGCTGTTTTTT.

This chain connects TRBV11-2 to TRBJ2-7, with D perhaps matching TRBD1 (6 bases). Germline lookup yields CDR1 SGHAT and CDR2 FQNNGV. V was clipped by 5 bases and J by 0 bases, with 11 bases between them. The CDR3 consists of 14 residues. CDR3 amino acids: CASSTRGSSYEQYF. Here the CDR3 DNA reads TGTGCCAGCAGCACGAGGGGGAGCTCCTACGAGCAGTACTTC.

The chain has TRBV7-9 and TRBJ2-7, with D maybe TRBD1 (6 bases). The CDR3 loop spans 15 amino acids. V gave up 1 base and J gave up 3 bases, with 13 bases separating them. Germline CDR1 SEHNR, CDR2 FQNEAQ (reference sequence). In DNA form, the CDR3 reads TGTGCCAGCAGCTTAGGTTTTGAGGGGGACTACGAGCAGTACTTC. Encoded protein: CASSLGFEGDYEQYF.

This chain joins TRBV7-9 and TRBJ1-2; possibly TRBD1 for D (5 bases). The ends were cut back, 5 bases at V and 7 bases at J, with 14 bases in the middle. Germline CDR1 SEHNR, CDR2 FQNEAQ (reference sequence). This CDR3 spans 13 amino acids. CDR3 region: CASSLTGIGGYTF. The CDR3 DNA sequence: TGTGCCAGCAGCCTTACAGGTATAGGTGGCTACACCTTC.

This clone has a single count. The rearrangement links TRBV30 to TRBJ2-3; possibly TRBD2 for D (6 bases). V was shortened by 5 bases and J by 0 bases, with 15 bases between the two germline ends. The CDR3 loop spans 15 amino acids. Germline V gene sequence: CDR1 GTSNPN, CDR2 SVGIG (reference sequence). DNA of the CDR3: TGTGCCTGGTCCCCCGGGGAGGCAAGCACAGATACGCAGTATTTT. It is translated as CAWSPGEASTDTQYF.

Notes on this clone: Other DNA sequences from this sample encode an identical CDR3 as well. The genes are TRBV27 and TRBJ1-5; D remains unclear. The CDR3 is 13 amino acids. Germline V CDR1 and CDR2: MNHEY, SMNVEV (reference sequence). The V gene lost 3 bases and the J gene lost 4 bases, with 7 bases spanning the gap. CDR3 DNA: TGTGCCAGCAGTTTTAGTTCGAATCAGCCCCAGCATTTT. Translating gives CASSFSSNQPQHF.

This clone came up many times. The CDR3 region has the DNA TGTGCCAGCAGCCAATTCGCCTGGGGAGGACAGGGAAGGACTGAAGCTTTCTTT. Residues: CASSQFAWGGQGRTEAFF. The chain is built from TRBV3-1 (or the pseudogene TRBV3-2) and TRBJ1-1; 8 bases align to TRBD1. This CDR3 has 18 amino acids. V was clipped by 2 bases and J by 5 bases; unmatched bases: 16. CDR1 LGHDT and CDR2 YNNKEL come from the germline V gene (reference sequence).

The table lists this clone with a count of one. J is TRBJ1-6 and V is TRBV18, with D possibly being TRBD1 (5 bases). Germline V gives CDR1 KGHSH, CDR2 LQKENI. V lost 1 base, J lost 7 bases, and 8 bases lay in between. The length of the CDR3 is 14 residues. The DNA of the CDR3 is TGTGCCAGCTCACCACAGGGGCGAAATTCACCCCTCCACTTT. Residues: CASSPQGRNSPLHF.

V and J are TRBV2 and TRBJ1-5; a possible D gene is TRBD1 (5 bases). The CDR3 runs 13 residues. Germline CDR1 reads SNHLY; CDR2 reads FYNNEI. V lost 6 bases to trimming and J lost 6 bases, with 12 bases between them. The CDR3 region has the DNA TGTGCCAGCAGCGGCAGGGAAGTTCAGCCCCAGCATTTT. Its translation is CASSGREVQPQHF.

The V gene is TRBV6-6, the J gene TRBJ2-3; D perhaps matches TRBD2 (6 bases). Germline loops: CDR1 MNHNY, CDR2 SVGAGI (reference sequence). Trimming stripped 2 bases from V and 4 bases from J, with 13 bases between. This CDR3 is built from 15 residues. In nucleotides, the CDR3 is TGTGCCAGCAGTTACCCCGGCGGGGAAGCAGATACGCAGTATTTT. It encodes CASSYPGGEADTQYF.

About this clone: One end of the junction does not line up with germline, which may come from a read error. V usage is TRBV6-5 and J usage is TRBJ2-3; D is undetermined. Germline CDR1 MNHEY, CDR2 SVGAGI. This CDR3 region has 15 residues. The CDR3 loop is CASSRKRGSTDTQYF. The CDR3 DNA sequence: TGTGCCAGTTCCAGAAAACGCGGAAGCACGGATACGCAGTATTTT.

The CDR3: CASSGLDRGSNQPQHF. CDR3 DNA sequence: TGTGCCAGCAGTGGCCTTGACAGGGGCAGCAATCAGCCCCAGCATTTT. The rearrangement links TRBV6-1 to TRBJ1-5, with 8 bases aligning to TRBD1. CDR3 length: 16 residues. V trimming: 4 bases; J trimming: 1 base; junction bases outside the gene matches: 6. Germline assignment: CDR1 MNHNS and CDR2 SASEGT.